The 26 T cell receptor beta chains presented below share a single source sample, sequenced in a study of T-cell memory formation after mild COVID-19. TCRdb reprocessed the 5' RACE reads via MiXCR and lists one record per CDR3 protein. The sample lists about 250,000 distinct CDR3 sequences, 15% seen once, with 2% to 2.5% in the top ten. Input material: PBMCs or a T cell subset sorted from them (not recorded which). The receptors stem from an adult woman who had mild COVID-19 (a few samples of this study predate the infection). Cell type and time point are not known.

The J gene is TRBJ2-7, the V gene TRBV19; D might be TRBD1 (6 bases). V lost 3 bases and J 3 bases, leaving 12 bases between the germline ends. The germline V gene has CDR1 LNHDA and CDR2 SQIVND (reference sequence). This CDR3 is built from 14 residues. This chain's CDR3 is CASSIQQGLYEQYF. The CDR3 nucleotides read TGTGCCAGTAGTATCCAACAGGGTCTCTACGAGCAGTACTTC.

The V gene is TRBV6-5, the J gene TRBJ2-7; D is perhaps TRBD1 or TRBD2 (5 bases each). The CDR3 has 13 amino acids. V lost 6 bases, J lost 3 bases, and 12 bases lay in between. From germline, CDR1 is MNHEY and CDR2 SVGAGI. The CDR3 DNA sequence: TGTGCCAGCAGCCGGGACCCTGACTACGAGCAGTACTTC. Its protein product is CASSRDPDYEQYF.

This clonotype was observed a handful of times. At one of its ends the junction is not consistent with the germline gene, which may arise from a read error. The chain has TRBV4-2 and TRBJ1-1; D gene unclear. CDR3 length equals 14 residues. Germline assignment: CDR1 LGHNA and CDR2 YNFKEQ. This CDR3 is CASSKERARTEAFF. DNA for the CDR3: TGTGCCAGCAGCAAAGAAAGGGCGCGGACTGAAGCTTTCTTT.

This clonotype was seen more than once but under ten times. V is TRBV10-3 and J is TRBJ2-4, with D hard to call. V gave up 10 bases and J gave up 0 bases, with 16 bases separating them. Germline CDR1 reads ENHRY; CDR2 reads SYGVKD. The CDR3 loop spans 15 amino acids. The CDR3: CATSTETLAKNIQYF. The DNA of the CDR3 is TGTGCCACCAGCACTGAAACTCTAGCCAAAAACATTCAGTACTTC.

This clonotype has only a few counts. This chain connects TRBV7-9 to TRBJ2-7; 11 bases are a match to TRBD2. The CDR3 extends over 17 amino acids. Trimming at V came to 2 bases and at J to 2 bases, leaving 8 bases not matched to a gene. Germline values: CDR1 SEHNR, CDR2 FQNEAQ (reference sequence). The CDR3 loop is CASSLFTSGSRPYEQYF. The CDR3 DNA is TGTGCCAGCAGCTTATTCACTAGCGGGAGCCGCCCCTACGAGCAGTACTTC.

This clonotype has a count of ten or more. This sequence joins TRBV24-1 and TRBJ1-1; D unclear. The CDR3 runs to 14 residues. Germline assignment: CDR1 KGHDR and CDR2 SFDVKD. V dropped 9 bases and J dropped 1 base, with 14 bases sitting between them. CDR3 amino acids: CATGPRAENTEAFF. In DNA, the CDR3 is TGTGCCACCGGCCCTAGGGCAGAGAACACTGAAGCTTTCTTT.

This chain links TRBV6-6 with TRBJ2-7; D is possibly TRBD2 (6 bases). V dropped 2 bases and J dropped 6 bases, with 17 bases sitting between them. CDR3 size: 15 residues. Per germline, CDR1 MNHNY and CDR2 SVGAGI (reference sequence). In DNA form, the CDR3 reads TGTGCCAGCAGTTACCCCGGGAGAGGGCAGTCCGAGCAGTACTTC. Amino acid sequence: CASSYPGRGQSEQYF.

This clonotype was seen a handful of times. The chain couples TRBV5-1 to TRBJ2-5; weak D call: TRBD2 (6 bases). V lost 4 bases to trimming and J lost 4 bases, with 14 bases between them. In germline, CDR1 is SGHRS, CDR2 YFSETQ. This CDR3 contains 14 residues. CDR3 nucleotide sequence: TGCGCCAGCAGCAAGAGGAGGGGAGGAGAGACCCAGTACTTC. Amino acid sequence: CASSKRRGGETQYF.

This clonotype was counted a few times. This chain joins TRBV9 and TRBJ1-2; maybe TRBD1 (5 bases). This CDR3 is built from 14 residues. Trimming left V 4 bases short and J 6 bases short, with 16 bases between. Germline CDR1 reads SGDLS; CDR2 reads YYNGEE. The CDR3 region has the DNA TGTGCCAGCAGCCTTTCTAGGGGTACTGATGGCTACACCTTC. Its protein product is CASSLSRGTDGYTF. The full variable domain, completed using reference TRBV9 and TRBJ1-2, is DSGVTQTPKHLITATGQRVTLRCSPRSGDLSVYWYQQSLDQGLQFLIQYYNGEERAKGNILERFSAQQFPDLHSELNLSSLELGDSALYFCASSLSRGTDGYTFGSGTRLTVV.

J is TRBJ2-7 and V is TRBV4-3, with 9 bases lining up with TRBD2. The ends lost 4 bases at V and 4 bases at J; junction bases unmatched: 8. The CDR3 spans 15 residues. Germline V gene data show CDR1 as LGHNA and CDR2 as YSLEER. CDR3 amino acids: CASSRKGTSNYEQYF. The CDR3 bases are TGCGCCAGCAGCCGAAAAGGGACTAGCAATTACGAGCAGTACTTC.

The chain uses TRBV7-9 and TRBJ1-1, with D tentatively TRBD1 (6 bases). Germline loops: CDR1 SEHNR, CDR2 FQNEAQ (reference sequence). CDR3 length equals 16 residues. V shed 5 bases and J shed 1 base, with 17 bases lying between them. The CDR3 DNA reads as TGTGCCAGCAGCCCCTCGGGGGGCGCAAGGAACACTGAAGCTTTCTTT. This codes for CASSPSGGARNTEAFF.

In this sample, this clonotype turned up many times. V gene TRBV7-8 combines with J gene TRBJ2-5, with TRBD2 identical over 9 bases. Trimming took 4 bases from V and 6 from J; bases not matched to a gene: 15. Germline V gene lookup returns CDR1 SGHVS and CDR2 FQNEAQ. CDR3 size: 17 residues. Here the CDR3 DNA reads TGTGCCAGCAGCTCCCTAGCGGGATCCTCCGGGACCAAGACCCAGTACTTC. This encodes CASSSLAGSSGTKTQYF. Complete variable domain (other parts from reference TRBV7-8 and TRBJ2-5): GAGVSQSPRYKVAKRGQDVALRCDPISGHVSLFWYQQALGQGPEFLTYFQNEAQLDKSGLPSDRFFAERPEGSVSTLKIQRTQQEDSAVYLCASSSLAGSSGTKTQYFGPGTRLLVL.

This clonotype was counted at least ten times. The chain combines TRBV7-9 with TRBJ2-1, with D hard to call. The CDR3 is 12 amino acids. CDR1 and CDR2 from the germline V gene are SEHNR and FQNEAQ (reference sequence). The ends were cut back, 3 bases at V and 9 bases at J, with 9 bases in the middle. The CDR3 bases are TGTGCCAGCAGCTTCCCCACCCCTGAGCAGTTCTTC. It yields the protein CASSFPTPEQFF.

With respect to this clonotype: It may be a read error: a sequence one base away is much more abundant. The chain uses TRBV5-1 and TRBJ1-1, with D unclear. Germline V gene data show CDR1 as SGHRS and CDR2 as YFSETQ. The CDR3 extends over 14 amino acids. Here the CDR3 reads CVSSSRSGRAEAFF. For the CDR3, the DNA is TGCGTCAGCAGCTCCCGGTCGGGGAGAGCTGAAGCTTTCTTT.

This clonotype showed up just a few times. Here the CDR3 DNA reads TGTGCCAGCCACGCTGTGTCGGCAGTCTCCTACGAGCAGTACTTC. As protein: CASHAVSAVSYEQYF. This chain joins TRBV27 and TRBJ2-7; D not resolved. Germline assignment: CDR1 MNHEY and CDR2 SMNVEV (reference sequence). Trimming cost V 8 bases and J 0 bases, with 17 bases left between them. The CDR3 loop spans 15 amino acids.

There are a few counts of this clonotype. This rearrangement joins TRBV5-1 to TRBJ2-7; 8 bases are a match to TRBD1. Germline V gives CDR1 SGHRS, CDR2 YFSETQ. Trimming at V came to 4 bases and at J to 5 bases, leaving 11 bases not matched to a gene. CDR3 length: 15 amino acids. This CDR3 reads CASSPTGQALDEQYF. The CDR3 region has the DNA TGCGCCAGCAGCCCCACGGGACAGGCGTTAGACGAGCAGTACTTC.

The chain uses TRBV7-3 and TRBJ2-1; 7 bases fit TRBD1. CDR1 and CDR2 (germline): SGHTA, FQGTGA. J gave up 8 bases and V 5 bases, and 12 bases lay outside the gene matches. This CDR3 comprises 15 residues. The CDR3 loop reads CASSGTGVASDEQFF. The CDR3 bases are TGTGCCAGCAGCGGAACAGGGGTAGCGTCGGATGAGCAGTTCTTC.

This clonotype was detected a few times. The genes are TRBV20-1 and TRBJ1-1; no clear D. Per the germline V gene, CDR1 is DFQATT and CDR2 is SNEGSKA (reference sequence). CDR3 length equals 14 residues. V was shortened by 0 bases and J by 5 bases, with 13 bases between the two germline ends. The CDR3, as DNA: TGCAGTGCTAGAGATCCCACACAGTATACTGAAGCTTTCTTT. Its translation is CSARDPTQYTEAFF.

This clonotype was counted many times. The chain links TRBV7-3 to TRBJ2-3, with D maybe TRBD2 (6 bases). Trimming took 5 bases from V and 3 from J, leaving 12 bases between them. CDR1 is SGHTA, CDR2 FQGTGA, per germline. This CDR3 region has 14 residues. Here the CDR3 DNA reads TGTGCCAGCAGCCCGGGACTTCCGACAGATACGCAGTATTTT. Protein product: CASSPGLPTDTQYF.

This clonotype was seen only a few times. This chain links TRBV12-3 or TRBV12-4 with TRBJ1-5; possibly TRBD1 for D (6 bases). Trimming cost V 4 bases and J 6 bases, with 10 bases left between them. This CDR3 spans 13 amino acids. CDR3 sequence (DNA): TGTGCCAGCAGTTCCAGGGGAGGTCAGCCCCAGCATTTT. Residues: CASSSRGGQPQHF.

In this sample, this clonotype turned up a few times. The chain joins TRBV3-1 to TRBJ1-2; the D is unclear. The CDR3 has 16 amino acids. V gave up 0 bases and J gave up 4 bases, with 15 bases separating them. Germline V gives CDR1 LGHDT, CDR2 YNNKEL (reference sequence). The CDR3 region is CASSQDRPGRGYGYTF. The DNA for the CDR3 is TGTGCCAGCAGCCAAGACCGCCCTGGAAGAGGCTATGGCTACACCTTC.

This clonotype was detected a few times. The chain is built from TRBV5-1 and TRBJ2-3; 7 bases are a match to TRBD1. Germline trimming cut 6 bases from V and 4 bases from J; bases unmatched to any gene: 8. The CDR3 length is 14 residues. The germline V gene encodes CDR1 SGHRS and CDR2 YFSETQ. CDR3 in amino acids: CASNKGAVPDTQYF. In nucleotides, the CDR3 is TGCGCCAGCAATAAGGGGGCAGTCCCAGATACGCAGTATTTT.

This clonotype was counted a few times. V usage is TRBV12-3 or TRBV12-4 and J usage is TRBJ2-3; D tentatively fits TRBD1 or TRBD2 (5 bases each). The germline V and J ends were trimmed by 4 bases and 1 base, with 9 bases remaining between them. The length of the CDR3 is 14 residues. In DNA form, the CDR3 reads TGTGCCAGCAGTTCGCCGGGACGCACAGATACGCAGTATTTT. It translates to CASSSPGRTDTQYF.

This clonotype came up a few times. J is TRBJ2-3 and V is TRBV29-1, with D hard to call. The CDR3 is 12 residues long. In germline, CDR1 is SQVTM, CDR2 ANQGSEA. Deletions cut 2 bases from V and 6 bases from J, with 9 bases between. The DNA for the CDR3 is TGCAGCGTTGAAACCTCCCGGGATACGCAGTATTTT. Its protein is CSVETSRDTQYF.

The V gene is TRBV15, the J gene TRBJ2-3; TRBD2 matches 9 bases. Germline CDR1 is LNHNV and CDR2 is YYDKDF (reference sequence). V trimming: 3 bases; J trimming: 1 base; junction bases outside the gene matches: 20. This CDR3 spans 21 amino acids. CDR3 in DNA: TGTGCCACCAGCAGTACGAAACCCGGGCCTAGCGGGGAGACCCGCACAGATACGCAGTATTTT. Protein sequence: CATSSTKPGPSGETRTDTQYF.

This clonotype has a handful of counts. This chain joins TRBV10-3 and TRBJ2-3, with 11 bases lining up with TRBD2. Germline loops: CDR1 ENHRY, CDR2 SYGVKD. V shed 4 bases, J shed 2 bases, and the junction held 2 bases outside the gene matches. The CDR3 is 15 amino acids. This chain's CDR3 is CAISVAGGTTDTQYF. Here the CDR3 DNA reads TGTGCCATCAGTGTAGCGGGAGGGACCACAGATACGCAGTATTTT.